Below, 15 T cell receptor beta chains from the same sample are listed, as sequenced in a study of T cells in Graves' hyperthyroidism and ophthalmopathy. Amplification of TCR beta CDR3 regions used RNA as the template. HTBI primers were used for first-round RT-PCR of the TCR CDR3. In TCRdb, the multiplex PCR reads were re-called with MiXCR into one record per CDR3 protein. This table holds approximately 630,000 distinct CDR3 sequences, under 20% found once. The sequencing input was blood. The receptor set was obtained from a woman aged 25-40 years with Graves' hyperthyroidism.

Many counts were recorded for this clonotype. This rearrangement joins TRBV7-3 to TRBJ2-6; 10 positions agree with TRBD1. This CDR3 contains 17 residues. The germline CDR1 and CDR2 sequences are SGHTA and FQGTGA. With 5 bases clipped from V and 1 base from J, the junction kept 5 bases outside the gene matches. CDR3 nucleotide sequence: TGTGCCAGCAGCGCGCAGGGACAGGGGTCTGGGGCCAACGTCCTGACTTTC. Amino acids: CASSAQGQGSGANVLTF.

V and J are TRBV12-3 or TRBV12-4 and TRBJ2-1; D may be TRBD2 (6 bases). Trimming removed 2 bases at V and 2 bases at J, with 16 bases between. The CDR3 spans 17 residues. The CDR3 region is CASSLYRGAETYNEQFF. The DNA for the CDR3 is TGTGCCAGCAGTTTATATCGCGGGGCAGAAACCTACAATGAGCAGTTCTTC.

This clonotype was detected many times. This rearrangement joins TRBV20-1 to TRBJ1-1; a weak D match, TRBD1 (5 bases). V was shortened by 3 bases and J by 0 bases, with 17 bases between the two germline ends. Germline V lookup: CDR1 DFQATT, CDR2 SNEGSKA (reference sequence). The CDR3 contains 16 residues. The CDR3 region has the DNA TGCAGTGCTAGTCCTGTCCAGGGTGGTATGAACACTGAAGCTTTCTTT. Translation gives CSASPVQGGMNTEAFF.

This sequence joins TRBV12-3 or TRBV12-4 and TRBJ2-2, with 7 bases lining up with TRBD1. CDR3 length: 15 residues. J gave up 6 bases and V 7 bases, and 11 bases lay outside the gene matches. CDR3 sequence (DNA): TGTGCCAGCACCATAAGAGGGGGCAGTGCCGGGGAGCTGTTTTTT. This gives the protein CASTIRGGSAGELFF.

V is TRBV9 and J is TRBJ2-2, with D possibly being TRBD1 (5 bases). Germline V gene sequence: CDR1 SGDLS, CDR2 YYNGEE. CDR3 size: 16 residues. The V and J ends lost 3 bases and 0 bases respectively, with 12 bases between them. CDR3 amino acids: CASSDGGHSNTGELFF. In DNA, the CDR3 is TGTGCCAGCAGCGACGGCGGACACTCGAACACCGGGGAGCTGTTTTTT.

This clonotype was recorded a few times. The V and J genes are TRBV28 and TRBJ2-6; possibly TRBD2 for D (7 bases). The CDR3 sequence is 18 residues long. Trimming pared 4 bases from V and 3 bases from J, leaving 19 bases between. Germline V CDR1 and CDR2: MDHEN, SYDVKM. The CDR3 region is CASSSPGRGGFGANVLTF. In DNA form, the CDR3 reads TGTGCCAGCAGTTCCCCCGGCAGGGGAGGGTTTGGGGCCAACGTCCTGACTTTC.

The chain couples TRBV28 to TRBJ1-6; 9 bases map to TRBD1. The CDR3 is 16 residues long. Trimming cost V 5 bases and J 9 bases; bases outside gene matches: 11. The germline CDR1 and CDR2 sequences are MDHEN and SYDVKM. Here the CDR3 DNA reads TGTGCCAGCAGTCTGACCGGGACAGGGTGGAGTTCACCCCTCCACTTT. This codes for CASSLTGTGWSSPLHF.

This clonotype was observed a handful of times. J is TRBJ2-1 and V is TRBV20-1; D remains ambiguous. V lost 3 bases to trimming and J lost 8 bases, with 17 bases between them. Germline V gene lookup returns CDR1 DFQATT and CDR2 SNEGSKA (reference sequence). CDR3 length equals 14 residues. CDR3 sequence: CSARDLTFVHEQFF. DNA of the CDR3: TGCAGTGCTAGGGACCTCACATTTGTACATGAGCAGTTCTTC.

This chain joins TRBV7-3 and TRBJ2-1, with 12 bases fitting TRBD2. CDR3 size: 15 residues. The germline V gene encodes CDR1 SGHTA and CDR2 FQGTGA. V lost 5 bases, J lost 8 bases, and 7 bases stayed unmatched. Here the CDR3 reads CASSPTSGRWDEQFF. The CDR3 DNA reads as TGTGCCAGCAGCCCTACTAGCGGGAGGTGGGATGAGCAGTTCTTC.

This clonotype was detected a few times. A much bigger clone sits one base away, suggesting this may be a read error. J is TRBJ1-5 and V is TRBV2; D is undetermined. CDR3 length: 11 amino acids. Germline V gives CDR1 SNHLY, CDR2 FYNNEI. Trimming pared 1 base from V and 5 bases from J, leaving 0 bases between. CDR3 DNA: TGTGCCAGCAGTGAAGATCAGCCCCAGCATTTT. Amino acids: CASSEDQPQHF.

This clonotype was counted many times. The chain carries TRBV24-1 and TRBJ2-3; D is unclear. This CDR3 comprises 16 residues. Deletions cut 3 bases from V and 5 bases from J, with 17 bases between. The V gene's germline CDR1 is KGHDR and CDR2 SFDVKD. The CDR3 region has the DNA TGTGCCACCAGTGATACTCGGGCGGCCCCGGGAGATACGCAGTATTTT. It is translated as CATSDTRAAPGDTQYF.

Note on this clonotype: A much bigger clone sits one base away, suggesting this may be a read error. V gene TRBV20-1 combines with J gene TRBJ1-1; no reliable D call. With 0 bases removed from V and 4 bases from J, the gap between germline ends came to 12 bases. The CDR3 totals 14 residues. Germline V gene sequence: CDR1 DFQATT, CDR2 SNEGSKA (reference sequence). CDR3 protein: CSAREAASATEAFF. CDR3 nucleotide sequence: TGCAGTGCTAGAGAGGCAGCCTCCGCCACTGAAGCTTTCTTT.

V and J are TRBV9 and TRBJ2-5; 10 bases line up with TRBD1. Trimming took 2 bases from V and 13 from J; bases not matched to a gene: 17. The CDR3 consists of 16 residues. Germline assignment: CDR1 SGDLS and CDR2 YYNGEE. CDR3 nucleotide sequence: TGTGCCAGCAGCGTTTTTAGGGGACAGGGGCCTTGGAGCGCGTACTTC. This translates into CASSVFRGQGPWSAYF.

This clonotype showed up just a few times. The genes are TRBV12-3 or TRBV12-4 and TRBJ2-2; no firm D call. The CDR3 runs to 13 residues. V shed 2 bases and J shed 5 bases, with 6 bases lying between them. The CDR3 region has the DNA TGTGCCAGCAGTTTAATGGGTACCGGGGAGCTGTTTTTT. Translating gives CASSLMGTGELFF.

This clonotype was counted only a few times. The V and J genes are TRBV10-3 and TRBJ1-6; D uncertain. CDR1 is ENHRY, CDR2 SYGVKD, per germline. Between the trimmed V and J ends, which lost 2 bases and 8 bases, there was a span of 10 bases. This CDR3 has 14 amino acids. CDR3 DNA sequence: TGTGCCATCAGTGAGGCGGCCAGCTATTCACCCCTCCACTTT. Translating gives CAISEAASYSPLHF.